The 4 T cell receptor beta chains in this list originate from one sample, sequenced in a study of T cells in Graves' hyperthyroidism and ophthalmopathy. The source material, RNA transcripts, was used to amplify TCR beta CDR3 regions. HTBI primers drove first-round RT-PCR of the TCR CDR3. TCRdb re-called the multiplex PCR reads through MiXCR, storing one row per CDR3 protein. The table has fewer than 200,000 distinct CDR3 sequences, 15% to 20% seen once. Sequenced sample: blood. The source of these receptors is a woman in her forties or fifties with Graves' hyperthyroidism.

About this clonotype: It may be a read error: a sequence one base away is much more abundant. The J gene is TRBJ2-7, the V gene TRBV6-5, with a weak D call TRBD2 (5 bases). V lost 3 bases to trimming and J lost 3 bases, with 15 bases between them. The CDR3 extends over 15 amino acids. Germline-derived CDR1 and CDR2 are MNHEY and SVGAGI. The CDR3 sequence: CASSYIGSQVYEQYF. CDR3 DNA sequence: TGTGCCAGCAGTTATATAGGGAGCCAAGTCTACGAGCAGTACTTC.

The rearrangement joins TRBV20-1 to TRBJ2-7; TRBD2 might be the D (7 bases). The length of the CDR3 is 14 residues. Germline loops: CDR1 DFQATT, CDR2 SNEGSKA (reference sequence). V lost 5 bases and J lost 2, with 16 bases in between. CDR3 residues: CSAVSGGRPYEQYF. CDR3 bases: TGCAGTGCTGTTTCCGGGGGGCGCCCCTACGAGCAGTACTTC.

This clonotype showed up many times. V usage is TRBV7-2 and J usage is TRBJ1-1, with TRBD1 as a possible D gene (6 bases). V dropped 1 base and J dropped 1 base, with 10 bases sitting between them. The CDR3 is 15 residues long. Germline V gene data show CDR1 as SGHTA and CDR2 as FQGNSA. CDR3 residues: CASSLDQGSNTEAFF. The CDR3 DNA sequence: TGTGCCAGCAGCTTAGACCAGGGGTCGAACACTGAAGCTTTCTTT.

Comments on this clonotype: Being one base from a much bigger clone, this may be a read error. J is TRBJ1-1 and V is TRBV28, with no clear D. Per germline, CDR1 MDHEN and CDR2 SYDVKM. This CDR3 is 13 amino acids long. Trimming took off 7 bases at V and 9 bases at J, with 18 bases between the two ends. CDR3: CASTLGQAAKAFF. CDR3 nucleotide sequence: TGTGCCAGCACCCTCGGGCAGGCCGCGAAAGCTTTCTTT.